This T cell receptor beta chain was sequenced during a study of T cells in narcolepsy. This CDR3 region has 14 residues. The ends were cut back, 2 bases at V and 1 base at J, with 9 bases in the middle. Germline loops: CDR1 SGHDT, CDR2 YYEEEE. Sequencing was performed with immunoSEQ multiplex PCR; in TCRdb, only in-frame clones are kept and a portion is missing. Of around 16,000 clones listed, roughly 85% are singletons. The TCR originated in a human donor in good health. The V gene is TRBV5-6, the J gene TRBJ2-5, with a possible D match to TRBD1 (5 bases). The sequencing sample was made of memory (CD45RA-) CD4+ T cells from blood. CDR3 region: CASSFSRVQETQYF. CDR3 DNA: TGTGCCAGCAGCTTTAGCAGGGTCCAAGAGACCCAGTACTTC.